Sequencing of this TCR beta chain was carried out in a study of patients and donors after allogeneic stem cell transplantation. This clonotype came up a few times. V was shortened by 3 bases and J by 9 bases, with 15 bases between the two germline ends. CDR3 length: 14 amino acids. TCRdb redid the calling of the RT-PCR reads with MiXCR, one entry per CDR3 protein. The sample holds about a million distinct CDR3 sequences, under 20% seen once. The genes are TRBV12-3 or TRBV12-4 and TRBJ1-5, with D tentatively TRBD1 (5 bases). This TCR was sampled from a human donor who was either an allogeneic HSCT recipient or a stem cell or donor lymphocyte infusion donor (not recorded which). It is not recorded whose cells these are; they may come from a transplant donor. Source material: blood, either unsorted or a sorted T cell fraction (not recorded which). The DNA of the CDR3 is TGTGCCAGCAGTTTGGGGCCTGGTGGTACGCCCCAGCATTTT. Its protein product is CASSLGPGGTPQHF.